These T cell receptor beta chains were read from a single sample in a study of cytomegalovirus exposure and HLA in healthy donors. Using immunoSEQ multiplex PCR, the repertoire was profiled, and TCRdb retains in-frame clones only, with some absent. The sample has about 400,000 clones; roughly 90% are singletons. The sequencing sample was made of PBMCs. Receptors were obtained from a young woman in good health and CMV-seronegative. Both conserved end residues are part of each CDR3. D genes are given only for firm matches. Clone size, where shown, is once, few, many, or a class for clones that have expanded.

V gene	clone size	J gene	D gene	CDR3 DNA	CDR3 protein
TRBV6-6	.	TRBJ2-1	TRBD2	TGTGCCAGCAGCCTGACTAGCTCCTCCAGCAATGAGCAGTTCTTC	CASSLTSSSSNEQFF
TRBV6-1	.	TRBJ1-6	.	TGTGCCAGCAACGGACAGTTTCCACCCCTCCACTTT	CASNGQFPPLHF
TRBV28	.	TRBJ2-7	TRBD1	TGTGCCAGCAGTTCCACCCGACAGGGAAGGATGTACGAGCAGTACTTC	CASSSTRQGRMYEQYF
TRBV5-1	.	TRBJ2-3	.	TGCGCCAGCAGCCAGGCCCTGAGCACAGATACGCAGTATTTT	CASSQALSTDTQYF
TRBV19	.	TRBJ2-1	TRBD1	TGTGCCAGTAGTATGAGCCGACAGGGAAGGGGTGAGCAGTTCTTC	CASSMSRQGRGEQFF
TRBV27	.	TRBJ1-5	.	TGTGCCAGCAGTTTATTGGGGACTAATCAGCCCCAGCATTTT	CASSLLGTNQPQHF
TRBV2	.	TRBJ2-1	.	TGTGCCAGCAGCCCCGTCCGGGAGCGGCCCTACAATGAGCAGTTCTTC	CASSPVRERPYNEQFF
TRBV4-1	many	TRBJ1-2	.	TGCGCCAGCAGCCAAGATAGAGGTGCGGGCTATGGCTACACCTTC	CASSQDRGAGYGYTF
TRBV6-6	.	TRBJ2-7	TRBD1	TGTGCCAGCAGTTCGGGACAGCAGCTGTACGAGCAGTACTTC	CASSSGQQLYEQYF
TRBV10-2	.	TRBJ2-7	TRBD2	TGCGCCAGCACAGTAGGCGGGAGAAGCTCCTACGAGCAGTACTTC	CASTVGGRSSYEQYF
TRBV30	.	TRBJ2-1	TRBD2	TGTGCCTCTAAAAGCGGGAGGGTTCAAAATGAGCAGTTCTTC	CASKSGRVQNEQFF
TRBV19	.	TRBJ2-7	.	TGTGCCAGTAGTATCTTGGACAATCCCTACGAGCAGTACTTC	CASSILDNPYEQYF
TRBV30	.	TRBJ2-7	TRBD1	TGTGCCTGGAGGGGGCCGGGACAGAGACCCTACGAGCAGTACTTC	CAWRGPGQRPYEQYF
TRBV23-1	.	TRBJ2-3	TRBD2	TGCGCCAGCAGTCAGCCCCTTCCCCTTTGCGGGGGTAAAGATACGCAGTATTTT	CASSQPLPLCGGKDTQYF
TRBV6-5	.	TRBJ2-7	TRBD1	TGTGCCAGCAGTTTCGGGACAGCATCCTACGAGCAGTACTTC	CASSFGTASYEQYF
TRBV6-1	.	TRBJ2-7	.	TGTGCCAGCAGGGGCGGGACGGACTACGAGCAGTACTTC	CASRGGTDYEQYF
TRBV27	.	TRBJ2-7	.	TGTGCCAGCAGTCTTTTTAACCGGGGCAGGGGTAGATCCTACGAGCAGTACTTC	CASSLFNRGRGRSYEQYF
TRBV28	.	TRBJ2-5	.	TGTGCCAGCAGTTCGTGGAGTGAGGCCCAGTACTTC	CASSSWSEAQYF
TRBV19	.	TRBJ1-5	TRBD1	TGTGCCAGTAGCCCGAGAGGGACAGCTTATAGCAATCAGCCCCAGCATTTT	CASSPRGTAYSNQPQHF
TRBV23-1	.	TRBJ2-7	TRBD1	TGCGCCAGCAGTCAATCCCCCAGGGGGTCTACCTACGAGCAGTACTTC	CASSQSPRGSTYEQYF
TRBV11-3	.	TRBJ2-2	.	TGTGCCAGCACCCAGGCCGATAACACCGGGGAGCTGTTTTTT	CASTQADNTGELFF
TRBV5-1	.	TRBJ2-1	TRBD2	TGCGCCAGCAGCTTGGAGGGCGGGAGCTCCTACAATGAGCAGTTCTTC	CASSLEGGSSYNEQFF
TRBV5-4	few	TRBJ2-1	TRBD2	TGTGCCAGCACCCCATTTACTAGCGGGAGGGACAATGAGCAGTTCTTC	CASTPFTSGRDNEQFF
TRBV28	few	TRBJ1-2	TRBD1	TGTGCCAGCAGCCCCACAGGGGGCGGCTACACCTTC	CASSPTGGGYTF
TRBV4-1	once	TRBJ1-1	.	TGCGCCAGCAGCCAAGATTGGAACAGGGTAAGGAGAAACCCTGAAGCTTTCTTT	CASSQDWNRVRRNPEAFF
TRBV4-2	few	TRBJ2-7	TRBD1	TGTGCCAGCAGCCAAGATGGTGGGACAGGGGCGCGCGAGCAGTACTTC	CASSQDGGTGAREQYF
TRBV28	.	TRBJ1-6	TRBD1	TGTGCCAGCAGTTTTTGGACAGGGGATTCACCCCTCCACTTT	CASSFWTGDSPLHF
TRBV6-5	.	TRBJ2-1	TRBD2	TGTGCCAGCAGTTACGGGCTAGCGGTGAACAATGAGCAGTTCTTC	CASSYGLAVNNEQFF